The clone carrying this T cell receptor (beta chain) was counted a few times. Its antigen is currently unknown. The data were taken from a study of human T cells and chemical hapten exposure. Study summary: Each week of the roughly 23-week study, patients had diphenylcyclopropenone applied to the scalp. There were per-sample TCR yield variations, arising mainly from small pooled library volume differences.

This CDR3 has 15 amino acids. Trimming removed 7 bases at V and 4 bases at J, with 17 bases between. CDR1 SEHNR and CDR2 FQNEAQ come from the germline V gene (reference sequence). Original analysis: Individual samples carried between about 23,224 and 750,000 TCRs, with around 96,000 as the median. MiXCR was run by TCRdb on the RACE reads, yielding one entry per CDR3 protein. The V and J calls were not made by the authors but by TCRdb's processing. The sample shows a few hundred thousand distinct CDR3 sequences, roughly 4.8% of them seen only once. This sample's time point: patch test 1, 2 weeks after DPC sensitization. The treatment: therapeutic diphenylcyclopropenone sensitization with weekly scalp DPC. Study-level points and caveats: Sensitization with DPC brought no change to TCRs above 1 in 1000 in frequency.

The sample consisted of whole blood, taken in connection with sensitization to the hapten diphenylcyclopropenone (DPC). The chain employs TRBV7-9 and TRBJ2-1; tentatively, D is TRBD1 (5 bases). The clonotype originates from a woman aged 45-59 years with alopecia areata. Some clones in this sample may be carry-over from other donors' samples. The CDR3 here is CASISTVTGYNEQFF. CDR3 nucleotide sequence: TGTGCCAGCATCTCCACGGTAACAGGTTACAATGAGCAGTTCTTC.